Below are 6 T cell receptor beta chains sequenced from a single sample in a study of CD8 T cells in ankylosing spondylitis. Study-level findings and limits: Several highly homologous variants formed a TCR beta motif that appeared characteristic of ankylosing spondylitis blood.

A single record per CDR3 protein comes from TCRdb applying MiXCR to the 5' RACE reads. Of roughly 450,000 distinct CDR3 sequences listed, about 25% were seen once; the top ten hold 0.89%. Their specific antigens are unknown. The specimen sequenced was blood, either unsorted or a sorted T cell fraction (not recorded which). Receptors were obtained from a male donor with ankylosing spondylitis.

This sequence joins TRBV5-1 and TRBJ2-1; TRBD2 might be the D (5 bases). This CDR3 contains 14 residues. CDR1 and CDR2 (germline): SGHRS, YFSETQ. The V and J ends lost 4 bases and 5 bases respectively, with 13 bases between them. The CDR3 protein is CASSPVTRNNEQFF. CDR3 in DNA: TGCGCCAGCAGCCCAGTCACTAGAAACAATGAGCAGTTCTTC.

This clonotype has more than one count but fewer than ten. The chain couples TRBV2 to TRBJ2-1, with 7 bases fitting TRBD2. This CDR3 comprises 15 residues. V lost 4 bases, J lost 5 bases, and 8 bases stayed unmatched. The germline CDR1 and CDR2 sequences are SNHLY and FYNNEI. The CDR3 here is CASSVRRRGNNEQFF. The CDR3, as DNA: TGTGCCAGCAGTGTTCGCCGGCGGGGGAACAATGAGCAGTTCTTC.

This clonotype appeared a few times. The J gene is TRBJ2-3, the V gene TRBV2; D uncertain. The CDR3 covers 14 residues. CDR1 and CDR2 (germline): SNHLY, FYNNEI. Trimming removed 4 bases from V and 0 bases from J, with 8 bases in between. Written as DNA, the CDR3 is TGTGCCAGCAGTGGAACATTGAGCACAGATACGCAGTATTTT. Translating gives CASSGTLSTDTQYF.

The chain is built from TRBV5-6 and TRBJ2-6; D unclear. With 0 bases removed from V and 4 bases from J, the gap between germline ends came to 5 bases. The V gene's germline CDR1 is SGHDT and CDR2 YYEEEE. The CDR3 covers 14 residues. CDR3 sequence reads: CASSLVMGANVLTF. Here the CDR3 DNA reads TGTGCCAGCAGCTTGGTTATGGGGGCCAACGTCCTGACTTTC.

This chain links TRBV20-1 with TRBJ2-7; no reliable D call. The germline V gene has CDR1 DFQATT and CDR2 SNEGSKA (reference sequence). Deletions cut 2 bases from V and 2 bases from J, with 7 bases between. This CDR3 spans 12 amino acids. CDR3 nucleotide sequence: TGCAGTGCTAGACTTAGTACCTACGAGCAGTACTTC. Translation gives CSARLSTYEQYF.

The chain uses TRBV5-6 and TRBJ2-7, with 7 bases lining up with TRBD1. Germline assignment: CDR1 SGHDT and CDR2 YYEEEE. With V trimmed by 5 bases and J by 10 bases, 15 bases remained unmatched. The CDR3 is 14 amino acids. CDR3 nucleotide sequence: TGTGCCAGCAGGGCCGGGACAGCGTCCTCGGACCAGTACGTC. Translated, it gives CASRAGTASSDQYV.